These T cell receptor beta chains were read from a single sample in a study of quantifying T cell responses using KT2 cells. One entry per CDR3 protein results from TCRdb running MiXCR on the UMI-ligation and nested PCR reads. Among fewer than 50,000 distinct CDR3 sequences listed, around 10% were seen once. The sample comprised PBMCs spiked with cells of the T cell clone KT2. The receptor source for this set is a human donor. Both conserved end residues are part of each CDR3. Fields, in order: V gene, CDR3 protein.

>TRBV5-1
CASSTGTNYGYTF
>TRBV20-1
CSARRTGGYEQYF
>TRBV29-1
CSVVRDSYEQYF
>TRBV20-1
CSARSGTSYEQYF
>TRBV5-1
CASSLGASGGKIREQFF
>TRBV12-3/TRBV12-4
CASSLRGRTEAFF
>TRBV7-3
CASSLSSGGTDTQYF
>TRBV14
CASSQGYQPQHF
>TRBV6-5
CASSLTGGYTEAFF
>TRBV11-3
CASSPSGLSYEQYF
>TRBV6-5
CASSSIYRQGIYEQYF
>TRBV7-2
CASSLVARVNNEQFF
>TRBV29-1
CSVARTNTGELFF
>TRBV20-1
CSASAPSGQGTTDTQYF
>TRBV7-3
CASSVGTANTEAFF
>TRBV20-1
CSAGRQATYNEQFF
>TRBV24-1
CATRGPLDEQFF
>TRBV20-1
CSARTGVEDEKLFF
>TRBV4-1
CASSQDGGGFFGYTF
>TRBV7-2
CASTGQVLSGANVLTF
>TRBV20-1
CSAATSTYNEQFF
>TRBV7-2
CASSFSGGGTDTQYF
>TRBV29-1
CSVEGQGLGEQYF
>TRBV12-3/TRBV12-4
CASSLDFYGYTF
>TRBV12-3/TRBV12-4
CASRSLTECYEQYF
>TRBV14
CASSQNRATNEKLFF
>TRBV20-1
CSARLRTNYGYTF
>TRBV10-3
CAISVQGNQPQHF
>TRBV24-1
CATSESGTASETQYF
>TRBV27
CASSLGENEQFF
>TRBV20-1
CSAPRPVAKNIQYF
>TRBV5-1
CASSLGRQTYNEQFF